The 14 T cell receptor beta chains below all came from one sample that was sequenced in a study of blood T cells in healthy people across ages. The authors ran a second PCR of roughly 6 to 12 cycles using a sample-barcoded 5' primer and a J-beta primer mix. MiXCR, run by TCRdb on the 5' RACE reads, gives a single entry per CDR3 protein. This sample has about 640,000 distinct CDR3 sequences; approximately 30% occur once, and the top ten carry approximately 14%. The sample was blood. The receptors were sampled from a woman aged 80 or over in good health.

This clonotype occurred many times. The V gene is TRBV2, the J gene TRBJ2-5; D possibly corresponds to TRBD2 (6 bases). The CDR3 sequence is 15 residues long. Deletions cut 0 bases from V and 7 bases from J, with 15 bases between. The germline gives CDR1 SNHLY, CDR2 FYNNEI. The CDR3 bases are TGTGCCAGCAGTGAAGCGCCGCTAGCGCCAAGGACCCAGTACTTC. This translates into CASSEAPLAPRTQYF.

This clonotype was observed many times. The chain's CDR3 is CSARDLGTGVSEQYF. For the CDR3, the DNA is TGCAGTGCTAGAGATCTTGGGACAGGGGTTAGCGAGCAGTACTTC. The V gene is TRBV20-1, the J gene TRBJ2-7; 10 nucleotides agree with TRBD1. This CDR3 comprises 15 residues. The J segment lost 6 bases and the V segment lost 0 bases, leaving 8 bases of the junction unmatched. Germline V gene lookup returns CDR1 DFQATT and CDR2 SNEGSKA (reference sequence).

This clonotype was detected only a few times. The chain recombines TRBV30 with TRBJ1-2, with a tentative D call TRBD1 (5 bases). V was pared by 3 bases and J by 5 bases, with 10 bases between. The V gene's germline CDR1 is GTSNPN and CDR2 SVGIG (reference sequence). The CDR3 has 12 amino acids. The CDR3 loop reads CAWRGLGYGYTF. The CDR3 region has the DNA TGTGCCTGGAGGGGGCTGGGGTATGGCTACACCTTC.

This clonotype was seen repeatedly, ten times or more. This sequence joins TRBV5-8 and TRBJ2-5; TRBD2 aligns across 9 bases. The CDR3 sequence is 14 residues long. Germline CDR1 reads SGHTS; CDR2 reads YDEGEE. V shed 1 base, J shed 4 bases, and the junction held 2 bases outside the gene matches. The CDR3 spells CASSLLLAGETQYF. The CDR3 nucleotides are TGTGCCAGCAGCTTGTTACTAGCGGGAGAGACCCAGTACTTC.

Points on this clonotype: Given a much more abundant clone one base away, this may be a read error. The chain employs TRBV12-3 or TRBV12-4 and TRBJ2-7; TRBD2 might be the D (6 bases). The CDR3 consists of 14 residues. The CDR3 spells CASSFGGRYYGQYF. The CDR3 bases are TGTGCCAGCAGTTTCGGGGGTCGGTACTACGGGCAGTACTTC.

The CDR3 is CASSQDPLAGGDSYEQYF. The CDR3, as DNA: TGTGCCAGCAGCCAAGATCCCCTAGCGGGGGGGGACTCCTACGAGCAGTACTTC. The V call is TRBV4-2, the J call TRBJ2-7, with 12 bases matching TRBD2. Unmatched junction bases numbered 6, after V lost 0 bases and J lost 0 bases. The CDR3 sequence is 18 residues long. The germline V gene has CDR1 LGHNA and CDR2 YNFKEQ.

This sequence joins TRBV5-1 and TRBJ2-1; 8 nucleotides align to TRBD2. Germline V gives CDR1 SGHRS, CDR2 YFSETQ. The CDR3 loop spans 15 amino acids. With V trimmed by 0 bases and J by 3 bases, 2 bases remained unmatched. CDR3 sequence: CASSLATSGYNEQFF. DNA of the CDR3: TGCGCCAGCAGCTTGGCCACTAGCGGCTACAATGAGCAGTTCTTC.

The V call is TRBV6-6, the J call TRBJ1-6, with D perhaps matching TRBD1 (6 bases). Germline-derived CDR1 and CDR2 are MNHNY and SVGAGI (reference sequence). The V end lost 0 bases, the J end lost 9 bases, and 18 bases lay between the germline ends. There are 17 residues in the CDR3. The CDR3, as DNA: TGTGCCAGCAGTTACTCGAGGTCTCCCAGGGGCGGTTCACCCCTCCACTTT. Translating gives CASSYSRSPRGGSPLHF.

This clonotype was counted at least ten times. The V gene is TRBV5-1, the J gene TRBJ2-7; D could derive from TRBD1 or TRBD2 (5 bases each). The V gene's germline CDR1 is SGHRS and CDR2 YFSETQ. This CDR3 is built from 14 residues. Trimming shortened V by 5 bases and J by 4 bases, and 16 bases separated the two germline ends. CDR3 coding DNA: TGCGCCAGCAGGTCACCCGGGACCCTATACGAGCAGTACTTC. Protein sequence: CASRSPGTLYEQYF.

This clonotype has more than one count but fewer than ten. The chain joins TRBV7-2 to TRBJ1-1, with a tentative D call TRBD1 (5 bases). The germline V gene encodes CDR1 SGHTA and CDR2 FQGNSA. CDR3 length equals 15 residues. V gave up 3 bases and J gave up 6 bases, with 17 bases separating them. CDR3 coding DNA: TGTGCCAGCAGCTTGGGCGGGGGGAGGGCGGCTGAAGCTTTCTTT. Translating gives CASSLGGGRAAEAFF. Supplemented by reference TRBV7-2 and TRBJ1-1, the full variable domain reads GAGVSQSPSNKVTEKGKDVELRCDPISGHTALYWYRQSLGQGLEFLIYFQGNSAPDKSGLPSDRFSAERTGGSVSTLTIQRTQQEDSAVYLCASSLGGGRAAEAFFGQGTRLTVV.

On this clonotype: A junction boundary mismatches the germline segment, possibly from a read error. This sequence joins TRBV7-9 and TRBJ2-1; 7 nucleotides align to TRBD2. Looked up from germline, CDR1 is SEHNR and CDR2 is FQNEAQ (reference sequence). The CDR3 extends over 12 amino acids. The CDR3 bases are TGTGCCAGCCGGGACGGGGACTACGAGCAGGTCTTC. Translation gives CASRDGDYEQVF.

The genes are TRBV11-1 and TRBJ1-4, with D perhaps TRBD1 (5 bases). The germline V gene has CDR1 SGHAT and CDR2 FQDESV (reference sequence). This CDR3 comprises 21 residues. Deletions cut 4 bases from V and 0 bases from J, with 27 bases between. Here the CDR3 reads CASSSFGGGVIPNATNEKLFF. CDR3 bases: TGTGCCAGCAGCTCGTTCGGGGGGGGAGTGATCCCGAATGCAACTAATGAAAAACTGTTTTTT.

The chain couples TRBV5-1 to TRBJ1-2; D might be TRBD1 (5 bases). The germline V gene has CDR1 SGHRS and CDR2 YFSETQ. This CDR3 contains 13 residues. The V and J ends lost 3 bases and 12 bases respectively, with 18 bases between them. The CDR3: CASSSLGSGDHTF. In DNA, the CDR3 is TGCGCCAGCAGCTCCCTGGGGTCCGGGGACCACACCTTC.

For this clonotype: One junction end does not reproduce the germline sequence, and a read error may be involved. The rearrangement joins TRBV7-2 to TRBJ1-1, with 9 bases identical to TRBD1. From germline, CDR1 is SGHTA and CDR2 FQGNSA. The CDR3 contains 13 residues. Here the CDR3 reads CASRDREYTEALF. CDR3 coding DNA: TGTGCCAGCCGGGACAGGGAGTACACTGAAGCTTTATTT.